The 2 T cell receptor beta chains below come from one sample, sequenced in a study of Ad26.COV2.S vaccination and SARS-CoV-2 variants. Treatment: 15 to 20 received Ad26.COV2.S at low or high dose, single or two shots; five or six received placebo; per-sample allocation not given. Material that was analyzed had been drawn on day 63 after the first vaccine or placebo injection. The assay was immunoSEQ multiplex PCR, and TCRdb's table has in-frame clones only and misses some. Seen here are under 300,000 clones, about 83% observed once, and the top ten hold less than 3.5%. The material was peripheral blood, obtained in a trial of Ad26.COV2.S vaccine versus placebo. These receptors were taken from a person aged 18-60 years who received the Ad26.COV2.S COVID-19 vaccine or a placebo.

The rearrangement uses TRBV19 and TRBJ2-1; 8 bases match TRBD2. CDR3 length equals 15 residues. Germline CDR1 reads LNHDA; CDR2 reads SQIVND (reference sequence). V lost 3 bases and J lost 6; bases outside the gene matches: 7. CDR3 in DNA: TGTGCCAGTAGTATCCTGGACCTAGCGGGCAATGAGCAGTTCTTC. It is translated as CASSILDLAGNEQFF.

The count of this clone is one. The V gene is TRBV25-1, the J gene TRBJ2-5; 9 positions agree with TRBD1. J lost 3 bases, V lost 2 bases, and 7 bases had no gene match. Germline-derived CDR1 and CDR2 are MGHDK and SYGVNS. The CDR3 has 16 residues. The CDR3 DNA is TGTGCCAGCAGTGAACCCCGGGACAGGGAAAAAGAGACCCAGTACTTC. This codes for CASSEPRDREKETQYF.